A selection of T cell receptor beta chains follows, all from one sample in a study of patients and donors after allogeneic stem cell transplantation. TCRdb used MiXCR to reprocess the RT-PCR reads, holding one entry per CDR3 protein. The sample contains fewer than 250,000 distinct CDR3 sequences, roughly an eighth of which appear only once. Sequencing was carried out using blood, either unsorted or a sorted T cell fraction (not recorded which). Receptors were obtained from a human donor who was either an allogeneic HSCT recipient or a stem cell or donor lymphocyte infusion donor (not recorded which). It is not recorded whose cells these are; they may come from a transplant donor. The CDR3 runs from the conserved cysteine through the conserved F or W. D genes are given only for firm matches. Clone size is given for some rows only: seen once, a few or many times, or a class if the clone is expanded.

d_call	v_call	clone_size	j_call	cdr3_nt	cdr3_aa
-	TRBV7-2	few	TRBJ2-3	TGTGCCAGCAGCTTAGGAATGGGGGGTATTGCAGATACGCAGTATTTT	CASSLGMGGIADTQYF
-	TRBV29-1	many	TRBJ2-1	TGCAGCGTTGGTGGGGGGGGCCTTATAGGCACGGGTGAGCAGTTCTTC	CSVGGGGLIGTGEQFF
TRBD1	TRBV7-3	-	TRBJ2-1	TGTGCCAGCAGCATACGACAGGGCACGAATGAGCAGTTCTTC	CASSIRQGTNEQFF
-	TRBV24-1	few	TRBJ1-2	TGTGCCACCTCAATCGCTAGTTATGGCTACACCTTC	CATSIASYGYTF
-	TRBV4-3	-	TRBJ2-1	TGCGCCAGCAGCCAAGATCTGGGGGAACTATACAATGAGCAGTTCTTC	CASSQDLGELYNEQFF
-	TRBV7-9	once	TRBJ2-5	TGTGCCAGCAGCCCACCGGTACAAGAGACCCAGTACTTC	CASSPPVQETQYF
TRBD1	TRBV29-1	many	TRBJ1-2	TGCAGCGTCGGACAGGGCCGGGGGGGCGGCTACACCTTC	CSVGQGRGGGYTF
-	TRBV2	many	TRBJ1-6	TGTGCCAGCAGTGACAGGGCAGAAAATTCACCCCTCCACTTT	CASSDRAENSPLHF
-	TRBV24-1	-	TRBJ2-5	TGTGCCACCAGTGTGAGGAGGGTTGAGGGAGAGACCCAGTACTTC	CATSVRRVEGETQYF
-	TRBV3-1	-	TRBJ2-1	TGTGCCAGCAGCCAAGTTGGGTGGGAGGTCCATGAGCAGTTCTTC	CASSQVGWEVHEQFF
TRBD2	TRBV12-3/TRBV12-4	many	TRBJ2-3	TGTGCCAGCAGCTCCCGTACTAGCGGGGTATCAGATACGCAGTATTTT	CASSSRTSGVSDTQYF
-	TRBV10-3	few	TRBJ2-5	TGTGCCATCAGCTACGACCTCAGTGGTGAGACCCAGTACTTC	CAISYDLSGETQYF
-	TRBV12-3/TRBV12-4	many	TRBJ2-4	TGTGCCAGCAGTTTAGGCGACCTGGGGCGCATTCAGTACTTC	CASSLGDLGRIQYF
TRBD1	TRBV14	many	TRBJ2-4	TGTGCCAGCAGCCGCACAGGGGAAAACATTCAGTACTTC	CASSRTGENIQYF
-	TRBV15	-	TRBJ2-2	TGTGCCACCAGCAAGAACACCGGGGAGCTGTTTTTT	CATSKNTGELFF
TRBD1	TRBV3-1	-	TRBJ1-6	TGTGCCAGCAGCCATCAGGGGGGGAATTCACCCCTCCACTTT	CASSHQGGNSPLHF
TRBD1	TRBV12-3/TRBV12-4	-	TRBJ1-2	TGTGCCAGCAGTTTTAGCTTTTCGGACAGGGGCGGCTACACCTTC	CASSFSFSDRGGYTF
TRBD2	TRBV11-3	-	TRBJ2-1	TGTGCCAGCAGCTTAGGCGGGACTAGCGGGGTCAATGAGCAGTTCTTC	CASSLGGTSGVNEQFF
TRBD2	TRBV20-1	-	TRBJ2-5	TGCAGTGCTAGAGATAATCCGGGGGAGGGGACCCAGTACTTC	CSARDNPGEGTQYF
TRBD2	TRBV7-6	many	TRBJ2-7	TGTGCCAGCAGCTTGGGGACTAGCGCGTCCTACGAGCAGTACTTC	CASSLGTSASYEQYF
-	TRBV5-1	-	TRBJ2-2	TGCGCCAGCAGCTTCTCGGTCGGCGGCACCGGGGAGCTGTTTTTT	CASSFSVGGTGELFF